This entry lists 15 T cell receptor beta chains sequenced from one sample in a study of graft-versus-host responses after intestinal transplantation. Their target antigens are unknown. Assay: immunoSEQ multiplex PCR; the TCRdb copy retains only in-frame clones and omits some. This table has approximately 85,000 clones, 80% to 95% appearing once. The sequencing here drew on unstimulated CD8+ T cells sorted from spleen or lymph node cells, taken before transplant. These receptors originate from a human donor who was the organ donor for an intestinal transplant.

The J gene is TRBJ1-3, the V gene TRBV7-9; the D gene is possibly TRBD1 (6 bases). The CDR3 loop spans 14 amino acids. Germline lookup yields CDR1 SEHNR and CDR2 FQNEAQ (reference sequence). Trimming removed 7 bases from V and 1 base from J, with 11 bases in between. The CDR3 region has the DNA TGTGCCAGCACCAAAACAGGGTCTGGAAACACCATATATTTT. It translates to CASTKTGSGNTIYF.

This rearrangement joins TRBV14 to TRBJ2-1, with D unresolved. CDR1 is SGHDN, CDR2 FVKESK, per germline. The CDR3 has 13 residues. V shed 3 bases and J shed 8 bases, with 11 bases lying between them. This CDR3 reads CASSQVNSHEQFF. Here the CDR3 DNA reads TGTGCCAGCAGCCAGGTAAACTCACATGAGCAGTTCTTC. The whole variable domain, filled in from reference TRBV14 and TRBJ2-1, reads EAGVTQFPSHSVIEKGQTVTLRCDPISGHDNLYWYRRVMGKEIKFLLHFVKESKQDESGMPNNRFLAERTGGTYSTLKVQPAELEDSGVYFCASSQVNSHEQFFGPGTRLTVL.

The rearrangement links TRBV27 to TRBJ1-1, with 9 bases fitting TRBD1. CDR3 length: 17 residues. J gave up 6 bases and V 2 bases, and 13 bases lay outside the gene matches. In germline, CDR1 is MNHEY, CDR2 SMNVEV (reference sequence). CDR3 sequence (DNA): TGTGCCAGCAGTTTAGGGACCGGGACAGGGCAAGTCGCTGAAGCTTTCTTT. It is translated as CASSLGTGTGQVAEAFF.

V usage is TRBV6-5 and J usage is TRBJ2-7; no definite D call. V shed 3 bases and J shed 3 bases, with 9 bases lying between them. Germline CDR1 reads MNHEY; CDR2 reads SVGAGI. The CDR3 length is 13 residues. The CDR3 is CASSYSRIYEQYF. The CDR3 DNA reads as TGTGCCAGCAGTTATTCAAGGATCTACGAGCAGTACTTC.

The chain employs TRBV7-9 and TRBJ2-5; the match to TRBD2 covers 11 bases. Germline lookup yields CDR1 SEHNR and CDR2 FQNEAQ (reference sequence). CDR3 length: 16 amino acids. After removal of 4 bases from V and 5 bases from J, the junction contained 9 bases not matched to a gene. CDR3 region: CASSSLSGRARETQYF. In nucleotides, the CDR3 is TGTGCCAGCAGCTCCCTTAGCGGGAGGGCCAGGGAGACCCAGTACTTC.

The V and J genes are TRBV4-1 and TRBJ1-2, with a weak D call TRBD1 (5 bases). Trimming took off 1 base at V and 0 bases at J, with 9 bases between the two ends. The germline V gene has CDR1 MGHRA and CDR2 YSYEKL. This CDR3 has 15 amino acids. The CDR3 DNA is TGCGCCAGCAGCCAAGCCAGGGAAGCTAACTATGGCTACACCTTC. It translates to CASSQAREANYGYTF.

V is TRBV6-5 and J is TRBJ2-7; D is uncertain. V was pared by 5 bases and J by 1 base, with 12 bases between. In germline, CDR1 is MNHEY, CDR2 SVGAGI. This CDR3 is 14 amino acids long. The CDR3 DNA follows: TGTGCCAGCAGTCCGTGGACGGTTTCCTACGAGCAGTACTTC. Its translation is CASSPWTVSYEQYF.

CDR3 amino acids: CASSETLPTTDTQYF. In DNA, the CDR3 is TGCGCCAGCAGTGAAACACTCCCAACCACAGATACGCAGTATTTT. This chain connects TRBV10-1 to TRBJ2-3; no firm D call. The CDR3 consists of 15 residues. Germline CDR1 WNHNN, CDR2 SYGVQD (reference sequence). Deletions cut 3 bases from V and 2 bases from J, with 12 bases between.

The rearrangement joins TRBV28 to TRBJ2-7; unclear D gene. Germline V gene sequence: CDR1 MDHEN, CDR2 SYDVKM. V was shortened by 10 bases and J by 4 bases, with 17 bases between the two germline ends. The CDR3 loop spans 13 amino acids. The CDR3 reads CATRDRLNYEQYF. The CDR3 DNA reads TGTGCCACACGCGATCGTCTCAATTACGAGCAGTACTTC.

The rearrangement uses TRBV29-1 and TRBJ2-5; 8 nucleotides agree with TRBD2. Germline V lookup: CDR1 SQVTM, CDR2 ANQGSEA. The CDR3 has 13 residues. V gave up 4 bases and J gave up 2 bases; unmatched junction bases: 3. This CDR3 reads CSVGAGGQETQYF. The DNA of the CDR3 is TGCAGCGTTGGGGCGGGGGGACAAGAGACCCAGTACTTC.

The chain carries TRBV2 and TRBJ1-1; D not certain. Trimming took off 1 base at V and 1 base at J, with 7 bases between the two ends. Per germline, CDR1 SNHLY and CDR2 FYNNEI. This CDR3 comprises 14 residues. The CDR3 loop reads CASSEGPANTEAFF. CDR3 sequence (DNA): TGTGCCAGCAGTGAAGGGCCAGCGAACACTGAAGCTTTCTTT.

This clone came up once. The chain recombines TRBV4-1 with TRBJ1-2; D is unclear. V gave up 5 bases and J gave up 7 bases, with 17 bases separating them. CDR1 is MGHRA, CDR2 YSYEKL, per germline. The CDR3 runs 14 residues. DNA for the CDR3: TGCGCCAGCAGCACGCCAACTCCTATGGGTGGCTACACCTTC. Amino acids: CASSTPTPMGGYTF.

The chain carries TRBV7-2 and TRBJ2-7; 11 bases are a match to TRBD2. CDR1 and CDR2 (germline): SGHTA, FQGNSA. Losses at the gene ends were 3 bases for V and 2 bases for J; bases not matched to a gene: 3. CDR3 length equals 15 residues. The CDR3 nucleotides are TGTGCCAGCAGCTTTAGCGGGAGGGTTGCCTACGAGCAGTACTTC. Translation: CASSFSGRVAYEQYF.

The genes are TRBV27 and TRBJ2-3; 16 nucleotides match TRBD2. V was clipped by 6 bases and J by 3 bases; unmatched bases: 6. This CDR3 contains 17 residues. Germline values: CDR1 MNHEY, CDR2 SMNVEV (reference sequence). The CDR3 sequence is CASSGTSGGAVTDTQYF. In DNA form, the CDR3 reads TGTGCCAGCAGCGGGACTAGCGGGGGGGCCGTTACAGATACGCAGTATTTT.

On this clone: The same CDR3 is also encoded by other DNA sequences in this sample. The chain uses TRBV4-1 and TRBJ2-7; 7 bases are shared with TRBD1. Germline CDR1 MGHRA, CDR2 YSYEKL. This CDR3 is 15 amino acids long. The trim removed 0 bases at V and 3 bases at J, leaving 5 bases unmatched. The CDR3 DNA is TGCGCCAGCAGCCAAGACCCGGGACAGTTCTACGAGCAGTACTTC. It is translated as CASSQDPGQFYEQYF.